The next 3 T cell receptor beta chains were all read from a single sample in a study of control samples from healthy donors and cancer patients. Measured with immunoSEQ multiplex PCR; TCRdb has only the in-frame clones, and not every one. This table holds 73,000 or so clones, roughly nine tenths found once. The sequenced sample consisted of blood. These receptor sequences come from a woman aged 50 to 65 in good health.

The rearrangement uses TRBV9 and TRBJ1-2, with 9 bases matching TRBD1. In germline, CDR1 is SGDLS, CDR2 YYNGEE. This CDR3 spans 16 amino acids. J lost 8 bases, V lost 3 bases, and 14 bases had no gene match. Written as DNA, the CDR3 is TGTGCCAGCAGCGCACCGGGACAGGGCGCGATTGGAGGCTACACCTTC. Its translation is CASSAPGQGAIGGYTF.

V gene TRBV6-1 combines with J gene TRBJ2-1; D might be TRBD2 (6 bases). The CDR3 extends over 15 amino acids. Germline lookup yields CDR1 MNHNS and CDR2 SASEGT. V was shortened by 2 bases and J by 7 bases, with 15 bases between the two germline ends. Here the CDR3 reads CASSEPALALNEQFF. CDR3 bases: TGTGCCAGCAGTGAACCAGCTCTAGCGTTAAATGAGCAGTTCTTC.

The chain uses TRBV28 and TRBJ1-5; D is perhaps TRBD1 (6 bases). The CDR3 has 16 residues. The V end was cut by 6 bases, the J end by 1 base, with 16 bases between. In germline, CDR1 is MDHEN, CDR2 SYDVKM. CDR3 sequence (DNA): TGTGCCAGCAGCCCCCAAACAGGGTTAAGCAATCAGCCCCAGCATTTT. As protein: CASSPQTGLSNQPQHF.